This entry features one T cell receptor (beta chain) sequence. V was cut by 0 bases and J by 8 bases, with 14 bases left in between. There are 14 residues in the CDR3. The germline V gene encodes CDR1 SGHRS and CDR2 YFSETQ. This entry comes from a study of control samples from healthy donors and cancer patients. Sequencing used immunoSEQ multiplex PCR; TCRdb keeps in-frame clones, though not all of them. The repertoire holds around 130,000 clones, roughly 91% seen once, with about 1.7% in the top ten. The chain recombines TRBV5-1 with TRBJ1-1; D is unclear. This receptor was obtained from a man in his fifties with head and neck cancer. What was sequenced was PBMCs. The CDR3 nucleotides read TGCGCCAGCAGCTTGGGGTACTTCGAAGGGGAAGCTTTCTTT. Protein product: CASSLGYFEGEAFF. Full variable domain (missing parts from reference TRBV5-1 and TRBJ1-1): KAGVTQTPRYLIKTRGQQVTLSCSPISGHRSVSWYQQTPGQGLQFLFEYFSETQRNKGNFPGRFSGRQFSNSRSEMNVSTLELGDSALYLCASSLGYFEGEAFFGQGTRLTVV.